The rows below give T cell receptor beta chains drawn from one sample of a study of T cells in Graves' hyperthyroidism and ophthalmopathy. MiXCR was run by TCRdb on the multiplex PCR reads, yielding one entry per CDR3 protein. Among about 420,000 distinct CDR3 sequences listed, more than 15% were seen once. Material: blood. The receptors were gathered from a young woman with Graves' hyperthyroidism. The CDR3 runs from the conserved cysteine through the conserved F or W. A D gene is named only where the DNA matches it firmly. The size of a clone is reported for some rows only, either as once, few or many, or as a class for expanded clones.

size	D	V	J	DNA	CDR3
many	-	TRBV5-6	TRBJ2-1	TGTGCCAGCGAGGACTACATCAATGAGCAGTTCTTC	CASEDYINEQFF
-	TRBD1	TRBV6-6	TRBJ2-6	TGTGCCAGCAGTTACAAGGCAGGGGGCTATGCTGGGGCCAACGTCCTGACTTTC	CASSYKAGGYAGANVLTF
many	-	TRBV24-1	TRBJ1-1	TGTGCCACCAGTGATTTTAGTGGGACTGAAGCTTTCTTT	CATSDFSGTEAFF
-	-	TRBV24-1	TRBJ2-1	TGTGCCACCAGTGATTTGTTCCGTAATGAGCAGTTCTTC	CATSDLFRNEQFF
few	TRBD2	TRBV28	TRBJ2-1	TGTGCCAGCAGTTTGTATTCTAGCGGGAGAGGTGAGCAGTTCTTC	CASSLYSSGRGEQFF
many	-	TRBV11-3	TRBJ2-5	TGTGCCAGCAGCTTAGGGACTGACGTCCAAGAGACCCAGTACTTC	CASSLGTDVQETQYF
few	-	TRBV5-8	TRBJ2-5	TGTGCCAGCAGCGCCACGGTGTACCAAGAGACCCAGTACTTC	CASSATVYQETQYF
many	-	TRBV3-1	TRBJ1-1	TGTGCCAGCAGCCAAGTTCCGGGGTCGAACACTGAAGCTTTCTTT	CASSQVPGSNTEAFF
-	-	TRBV9	TRBJ2-1	TGTGCCAGCAGCCTCGACCCAGGGCTAGGGATTTACAATGAGCAGTTCTTC	CASSLDPGLGIYNEQFF
many	TRBD1	TRBV19	TRBJ1-5	TGTGCCAGCGCGAAGGACAGGGCGAAGAATAGCAATCAGCCCCAGCATTTT	CASAKDRAKNSNQPQHF
-	-	TRBV27	TRBJ1-6	TGTGCCAGCAGTCCACGGCGGGGGGCGAGCTCCTATAATTCACCCCTCCACTTT	CASSPRRGASSYNSPLHF
many	-	TRBV6-5	TRBJ2-5	TGTGCCAGCAGTTACCCTAACTCCGGGGGCCGTCAAAGAATCCAAGAGACCCAGTACTTC	CASSYPNSGGRQRIQETQYF
few	TRBD2	TRBV3-1	TRBJ2-3	TGTGCCAGCAGCTTACGAGGCGGGGGGCACCTCACAGATACGCAGTATTTT	CASSLRGGGHLTDTQYF
few	-	TRBV19	TRBJ2-3	TGTGCCAGTAGTACCGACACAGATACGCAGTATTTT	CASSTDTDTQYF
many	-	TRBV3-1	TRBJ2-5	TGTGCCAGCAGCCTGAGGACGCAACAAGAGACCCAGTACTTC	CASSLRTQQETQYF
-	TRBD1	TRBV7-9	TRBJ1-1	TGTGCCAGCAGCTCTTGGGGGGGACAGGGGAACACTGAAGCTTTCTTT	CASSSWGGQGNTEAFF
many	-	TRBV11-2	TRBJ1-6	TGTGCCAGCAGCTTAGGGGACGGTAATTCACCCCTCCACTTT	CASSLGDGNSPLHF
once	-	TRBV4-1	TRBJ1-4	TGCGCCAGCAGCGAGTTGCCGGGGGCTGGAGAAAAACTGTTTTTT	CASSELPGAGEKLFF
many	-	TRBV6-1	TRBJ1-5	TGTGCCAGCAGTCCCGGGGACGTTGGCAATCAGCCCCAGCATTTT	CASSPGDVGNQPQHF
-	-	TRBV4-1	TRBJ2-5	TGCGCCAGCAGCCAAGTTACAGCCTGGGAGACCCAGTACTTC	CASSQVTAWETQYF
many	-	TRBV5-1	TRBJ1-5	TGCGCCAGCAGCTTCGGGGAGTATAGCAATCAGCCCCAGCATTTT	CASSFGEYSNQPQHF
many	TRBD1	TRBV2	TRBJ1-6	TGTGCCAGCAGCCAACTTGACAGGGGTTCACCCCTCCACTTT	CASSQLDRGSPLHF
many	TRBD2	TRBV6-1	TRBJ2-1	TGTGCCAGCAGCCATGGCGGGGGGCGGGATGAGCAGTTCTTC	CASSHGGGRDEQFF
many	-	TRBV6-5	TRBJ1-3	TGTGCCAGCAGTTACTCCGGACAGATCTCTGGAAACACCATATATTTT	CASSYSGQISGNTIYF
few	TRBD2	TRBV28	TRBJ2-3	TGTGCCAGCAGTTCTAGCGGGGGCGAGGGCACAGATACGCAGTATTTT	CASSSSGGEGTDTQYF
many	TRBD1	TRBV6-1	TRBJ2-7	TGTGCCAGCAGTGAAACGGGGACAGGGGGCTACGAGCAGTACTTC	CASSETGTGGYEQYF
many	-	TRBV28	TRBJ1-5	TGTGCCAGCAGCGAGGCAGATCAGCCCCAGCATTTT	CASSEADQPQHF
-	-	TRBV11-3	TRBJ2-1	TGTGCCAGCAGTCCAAGAGGGAGGACTTACAATGAGCAGTTCTTC	CASSPRGRTYNEQFF
few	TRBD1	TRBV5-6	TRBJ2-1	TGTGCCAGCAGCTTAGCAGGGGGATTAAATGAGCAGTTCTTC	CASSLAGGLNEQFF
many	-	TRBV19	TRBJ1-5	TGTGCCAGTAGTATAGAAGGGAATCAGCCCCAGCATTTT	CASSIEGNQPQHF
many	-	TRBV7-9	TRBJ2-7	TGTGCCAGCAGCTTAACCCGAGAGGAACTAAACTACGAGCAGTACTTC	CASSLTREELNYEQYF
few	TRBD1	TRBV6-1	TRBJ1-2	TGTGCAAGCTGCTTTCGACAGGGAGACTATGGCTACACCTTC	CASCFRQGDYGYTF
many	-	TRBV6-5	TRBJ1-1	TGTGCCAGCAGTTACATTTTCAGGGAGGGTAAGGCTTTCTTT	CASSYIFREGKAFF